This T cell receptor (beta chain) appears in the sequencing data of a study of CD8 T cells in ankylosing spondylitis. The V and J ends lost 3 bases and 8 bases respectively, with 14 bases between them. The CDR3 loop spans 13 amino acids. From germline, CDR1 is SQVTM and CDR2 ANQGSEA. One entry per CDR3 protein results from TCRdb running MiXCR on the 5' RACE reads. The sample comprises about 150,000 distinct CDR3 sequences, about 42% of which are singletons, and approximately 14% rests with the top ten. The J gene is TRBJ2-4, the V gene TRBV29-1, with D tentatively TRBD1 or TRBD2 (5 bases each). Material for sequencing was synovial fluid, either unsorted or a sorted T cell fraction (not recorded which). This TCR was sampled from a male donor with ankylosing spondylitis. The CDR3 loop reads CSVDGGMGDIQYF. As DNA, the CDR3 is TGCAGCGTTGATGGGGGAATGGGGGACATTCAGTACTTC.